One sample yielded the 14 T cell receptor beta chains listed below, sequenced in a study of blood T cell repertoires in COVID-19. Assay: immunoSEQ multiplex PCR; the TCRdb copy retains only in-frame clones and omits some. The repertoire holds some 90,000 clones, around three quarters seen once, with 9% to 12% in the top ten. The sequenced material came from peripheral blood. Receptors were obtained from a woman between 65 and 79 years old with acute or convalescent COVID-19.

The V call is TRBV5-1, the J call TRBJ2-2; D ambiguous. The CDR3 is made up of 14 amino acids. V lost 0 bases to trimming and J lost 3 bases, with 6 bases between them. Per the germline V gene, CDR1 is SGHRS and CDR2 is YFSETQ. The CDR3 bases are TGCGCCAGCAGCTTGGACCCGGACACCGGGGAGCTGTTTTTT. The encoded protein is CASSLDPDTGELFF.

The chain recombines TRBV5-1 with TRBJ2-3, with TRBD2 as a possible D gene (6 bases). CDR3 length: 16 residues. CDR1 is SGHRS, CDR2 YFSETQ, per germline. The V gene lost 4 bases and the J gene lost 4 bases, with 19 bases spanning the gap. The CDR3 nucleotides are TGCGCCAGCAGCCGGGACTCTCCGGCGGGCCCAGATACGCAGTATTTT. It is translated as CASSRDSPAGPDTQYF.

V usage is TRBV6-2 or TRBV6-3 and J usage is TRBJ2-3; tentative D call: TRBD2 (6 bases). Germline V CDR1 and CDR2: MNHEY, SVGEGT. This CDR3 is 14 amino acids long. V lost 4 bases to trimming and J lost 0 bases, with 8 bases between them. The CDR3 DNA reads as TGTGCCAGCAGTTCGGGGACTAGCACAGATACGCAGTATTTT. Protein sequence: CASSSGTSTDTQYF.

The chain couples TRBV5-5 to TRBJ2-3, with D possibly TRBD1 on 5 matching bases. Per germline, CDR1 SGHKS and CDR2 YYEKEE (reference sequence). This CDR3 has 12 residues. With 1 base removed from V and 5 bases from J, the gap between germline ends came to 5 bases. The CDR3 region is CASSLQGDTQYF. CDR3 DNA sequence: TGTGCCAGCAGCTTGCAGGGAGATACGCAGTATTTT. Full variable domain (missing parts from reference TRBV5-5 and TRBJ2-3): DAGVTQSPTHLIKTRGQQVTLRCSPISGHKSVSWYQQVLGQGPQFIFQYYEKEERGRGNFPDRFSARQFPNYSSELNVNALLLGDSALYLCASSLQGDTQYFGPGTRLTVL.

The CDR3 nucleotides are TGTGCCATCACAGGGACGGCCCTTGGGAATTCACCCCTCCACTTT. Protein: CAITGTALGNSPLHF. The chain employs TRBV2 and TRBJ1-6, with a tentative D call TRBD1 (6 bases). The germline gives CDR1 SNHLY, CDR2 FYNNEI. The CDR3 spans 15 residues. Deletions cut 10 bases from V and 7 bases from J, with 20 bases between.

The V gene is TRBV30, the J gene TRBJ1-6; 9 bases fit TRBD1. V was pared by 3 bases and J by 10 bases, with 7 bases of the junction left unmatched. The CDR3 consists of 14 residues. CDR1 GTSNPN and CDR2 SVGIG come from the germline V gene (reference sequence). CDR3 region: CAWRRTGEGSPLHF. For the CDR3, the DNA is TGTGCCTGGAGACGGACAGGGGAGGGGTCACCCCTCCACTTT.

CDR3 nucleotides: TGTGCCAGCAGTAAGACAGGGGGCCCGGTGAACCCATCAGCACCCCAGCATTTT. Translated, it gives CASSKTGGPVNPSAPQHF. The rearrangement links TRBV2 to TRBJ1-5, with 10 bases that match TRBD1. The germline V gene encodes CDR1 SNHLY and CDR2 FYNNEI. This CDR3 contains 18 residues. The junction had 20 bases not matched to a gene; V was cut back by 5 bases and J by 10 bases. The full variable domain, its missing parts supplied by reference TRBV2 and TRBJ1-5, is EPEVTQTPSHQVTQMGQEVILRCVPISNHLYFYWYRQILGQKVEFLVSFYNNEISEKSEIFDDQFSVERPDGSNFTLKIRSTKLEDSAMYFCASSKTGGPVNPSAPQHFGDGTRLSIL.

The V call is TRBV19, the J call TRBJ2-1; TRBD1 might be the D (5 bases). CDR1 is LNHDA, CDR2 SQIVND, per germline (reference sequence). The CDR3 has 16 amino acids. Trimming left V 0 bases short and J 7 bases short, with 16 bases between. The CDR3 region is CASSIETGQRNNEQFF. The CDR3 nucleotides read TGTGCCAGTAGTATAGAAACAGGCCAGAGGAATAATGAGCAGTTCTTC.

This rearrangement joins TRBV5-4 to TRBJ2-1; 7 positions match TRBD2. Losses at the gene ends were 5 bases for V and 6 bases for J; bases not matched to a gene: 14. The CDR3 sequence is 16 residues long. Germline V gives CDR1 SGHNT, CDR2 YYREEE (reference sequence). The CDR3 loop reads CASSLRWAGAGNEQFF. As DNA, the CDR3 is TGTGCCAGCAGTCTACGATGGGCGGGAGCCGGCAATGAGCAGTTCTTC.

The chain recombines TRBV12-3 or TRBV12-4 with TRBJ2-4; 10 bases are a match to TRBD2. V lost 8 bases and J lost 8; bases outside the gene matches: 6. The CDR3 runs 13 residues. As DNA, the CDR3 is TGTGCCAGCTCAGCGGGAGGGGAGGACATTCAGTACTTC. This codes for CASSAGGEDIQYF.

In this sample, this clone turned up a few times. The V gene is TRBV5-1, the J gene TRBJ2-2; 7 bases line up with TRBD2. Looked up from germline, CDR1 is SGHRS and CDR2 is YFSETQ. The CDR3 consists of 17 residues. Trimming removed 2 bases from V and 7 bases from J; junction bases left unmatched: 14. The CDR3 loop reads CASSFFPPGGRGGELFF. The CDR3 region has the DNA TGCGCCAGCAGCTTTTTTCCCCCCGGGGGGAGAGGCGGGGAGCTGTTTTTT.

The chain uses TRBV6-6 and TRBJ2-1; 10 bases are a match to TRBD2. Trimming at V came to 0 bases and at J to 4 bases, leaving 3 bases not matched to a gene. Germline lookup yields CDR1 MNHNY and CDR2 SVGAGI (reference sequence). The CDR3 has 16 residues. The CDR3 DNA follows: TGTGCCAGCAGTTACTCGGCTAGCGGGAGTTACAATGAGCAGTTCTTC. Translating gives CASSYSASGSYNEQFF.

The V call is TRBV11-3, the J call TRBJ2-2; D remains unclear. This CDR3 has 13 residues. The V and J ends lost 1 base and 5 bases respectively, with 5 bases between them. Germline V gene lookup returns CDR1 SGHNT and CDR2 YENEEA. The DNA for the CDR3 is TGTGCCAGCAGCTTAGTTGCGACCGGGGAGCTGTTTTTT. Its protein product is CASSLVATGELFF.

The rearrangement uses TRBV5-1 and TRBJ2-1, with 14 bases fitting TRBD2. CDR1 and CDR2 (germline): SGHRS, YFSETQ. This CDR3 contains 16 residues. The junction had 9 bases not matched to a gene; V was cut back by 4 bases and J by 9 bases. Written as DNA, the CDR3 is TGCGCCAGCAGCATTCGATCGGGACTAGCGGGAGTTGAGCAGTTCTTC. Translation: CASSIRSGLAGVEQFF.